These T cell receptor beta chains were read from a single sample in a study of cytomegalovirus exposure and HLA in healthy donors. Sequenced by immunoSEQ multiplex PCR; TCRdb stores in-frame clones only, minus some. The table shows a few hundred thousand clones, with roughly 87% occurring only once. Sequenced: PBMCs. These receptors came from a man aged 30 to 39 in good health and CMV-seronegative. The CDR3 runs from the conserved cysteine through the conserved F or W. Each record gives: J gene, V gene, clone size, D gene, CDR3 DNA, CDR3 protein. The D gene is left open where the match is weak. Not all rows give a size; the values are once, few, many and, for expanded clones, a class.

>TRBJ2-7|TRBV10-3|.|TRBD1
TGTGCCATCAGCTCACCAGGGACAGACGAGCAGTACTTC
CAISSPGTDEQYF
>TRBJ1-1|TRBV6-1|.|.
TGTGCCAGCAGCCAGGGAACTGAAGCTTTCTTT
CASSQGTEAFF
>TRBJ1-2|TRBV11-2|once|.
TGTGCCAGCAGCCCAATCTACAAAGACAGTTATGGCTACACCTTC
CASSPIYKDSYGYTF
>TRBJ1-2|TRBV2|.|TRBD1
TGTGCCAGCAGTCGACAGGGTGCTAACTATGGCTACACCTTC
CASSRQGANYGYTF
>TRBJ2-7|TRBV15|.|.
TGTGCCACCAGCCCTCCGGGACAGTTCGCGGGGTACGAGCAGTACTTC
CATSPPGQFAGYEQYF
>TRBJ1-2|TRBV5-1|.|.
TGCGCCAGCAGCTTGGTGTCAGAGCGTGGCTACACCTTC
CASSLVSERGYTF
>TRBJ2-1|TRBV7-9|.|.
TGTGCCAGCAGCTTCTATGGGGGCGATGAGCAGTTCTTC
CASSFYGGDEQFF
>TRBJ1-1|TRBV10-2|.|TRBD1
TGCGCCAGCAGTGAGACAGGGGTCACTGAAGCTTTCTTT
CASSETGVTEAFF
>TRBJ2-3|TRBV6-5|.|.
TGTGCCAGCAGTCCCAGGGAAGGCGGCACAGATACGCAGTATTTT
CASSPREGGTDTQYF
>TRBJ2-7|TRBV7-2|.|TRBD2
TGTGCCAGCAGCCCGGGGACTAGCGGGGCCAGCTCCTACGAGCAGTACTTC
CASSPGTSGASSYEQYF
>TRBJ2-3|TRBV27|.|TRBD2
TGTGCCAGCAGTTCCCGGGGGGAGACTAGCACAGATACGCAGTATTTT
CASSSRGETSTDTQYF
>TRBJ2-5|TRBV27|.|TRBD2
TGTGCCAGCAGTTTTCGCGGACTAGCGGGGGCGGGTGGAGAGACCCAGTACTTC
CASSFRGLAGAGGETQYF
>TRBJ2-5|TRBV14|.|TRBD2
TGTGCCAGCAGCCCATTACCGGGACTAGCCGGAGTTGGGACCCAGTACTTC
CASSPLPGLAGVGTQYF
>TRBJ1-1|TRBV7-2|.|.
TGTGCCAGCAGCGGGCCGCGGGGGCGAGGGAACACTGAAGCTTTCTTT
CASSGPRGRGNTEAFF
>TRBJ1-3|TRBV19|once|TRBD1
TGTGCCAGTAGTATACCGGGACAGGGTACTGGAAACACCATATATTTT
CASSIPGQGTGNTIYF
>TRBJ2-1|TRBV4-3|.|.
TGCGCCAGCAGCCAAGATTTAGCCTCCCTACGGGATGAGCAGTTCTTC
CASSQDLASLRDEQFF
>TRBJ2-7|TRBV4-1|.|.
TGCGCCAGCAGCCAAGATATGGGGGCAGGGAGATACGAGCAGTACTTC
CASSQDMGAGRYEQYF
>TRBJ1-5|TRBV2|.|.
TGTGCCAGCAGTGAATCCGAGGAGGGGTATCAGCCCCAGCATTTT
CASSESEEGYQPQHF
>TRBJ2-4|TRBV4-1|.|.
TGCGCCAGCAGCCAAGATGCAGCGTTAGCCAAAAACATTCAGTACTTC
CASSQDAALAKNIQYF
>TRBJ2-3|TRBV6-6|.|.
TGTGCCAGCAGGTCAGGACAGTCTAGCACAGATACGCAGTATTTT
CASRSGQSSTDTQYF
>TRBJ2-3|TRBV5-1|.|TRBD2
TGCGCCAGCAGCTTAACTAGCGGGGGGTGGTCAGCAGATACGCAGTATTTT
CASSLTSGGWSADTQYF
>TRBJ2-2|TRBV4-3|.|TRBD1
TGCGCCAGCAGCAAAGACAGGGGGCGGTCCGGGGAGCTGTTTTTT
CASSKDRGRSGELFF
>TRBJ2-2|TRBV7-9|.|TRBD1
TGTGCCAGCAGCTTGGGTGCAGGGGGAAATTATCGGCTCGGGGAGCTGTTTTTT
CASSLGAGGNYRLGELFF
>TRBJ1-1|TRBV19|.|.
TGTGCCAGTAGTATAGGTGAGGACACTGAAGCTTTCTTT
CASSIGEDTEAFF
>TRBJ1-5|TRBV12-5|.|TRBD1
TGTGCTAGTGGGGACGGACAGGGGAAAATTAGCAATCAGCCCCAGCATTTT
CASGDGQGKISNQPQHF
>TRBJ2-5|TRBV7-9|.|TRBD1
TGTGCCAGCAGCCTTACAGGGGGCAGGTTGGAGACCCAGTACTTC
CASSLTGGRLETQYF
>TRBJ2-1|TRBV5-6|.|TRBD2
TGTGCCAGCAGTTCAAGCGGGGGGGAATACAATGAGCAGTTCTTC
CASSSSGGEYNEQFF
>TRBJ1-1|TRBV10-3|.|TRBD1
TGTGCCATCAGAACTCAGACAGGGGGCTTTACTGAAGCTTTCTTT
CAIRTQTGGFTEAFF
>TRBJ2-3|TRBV6-4|few|TRBD2
TGTGCCAGCAGCGCCGGAGCGGGGGGGCCTCCAGATACGCAGTATTTT
CASSAGAGGPPDTQYF
>TRBJ2-1|TRBV5-1|.|.
TGCGCCAGCAGCCCGTTAGCGGACTACAATGAGCAGTTCTTC
CASSPLADYNEQFF
>TRBJ1-6|TRBV4-1|.|TRBD1
TGCGCCAGCAGCTCCTACAGGGGATCAAATTCACCCCTCCACTTT
CASSSYRGSNSPLHF
>TRBJ1-5|TRBV2|.|.
TGTGCCAGCAGGGATAATACAGGGACTCAGCCCCAGCATTTT
CASRDNTGTQPQHF
>TRBJ1-1|TRBV6-5|.|.
TGTGCCAGCAGTTCGACCCCCCTTGCAGGGGAAGCTTTCTTT
CASSSTPLAGEAFF
>TRBJ2-7|TRBV5-4|.|TRBD1
TGTGCCAGCAGCTCCAGGGCCGGGACAGGATCCCCTTTAGGATCCTTC
CASSSRAGTGSPLGSF
>TRBJ2-7|TRBV9|.|TRBD2
TGTGCCAGCAGCCCCGACACAGACCCGGGAGGCGAGCAGTACTTC
CASSPDTDPGGEQYF
>TRBJ1-6|TRBV19|.|.
TGTGCCAGTAGTATAGATGGGGAGAGAAATTCACCCCTCCACTTT
CASSIDGERNSPLHF
>TRBJ2-5|TRBV6-5|once|TRBD2
TGTGCCAGCAGTTACTGGACTAGCGGGGATGAGACCCAGTACTTC
CASSYWTSGDETQYF
>TRBJ1-5|TRBV12-5|.|.
TGTGCTAGTGGTTTAAAAGAGGCCTCTTATAGCAATCAGCCCCAGCATTTT
CASGLKEASYSNQPQHF
>TRBJ1-1|TRBV2|.|.
TGTGCCAGCGGCACCTCGACAGGAACTGAAGCTTTCTTT
CASGTSTGTEAFF